In its sample, the clone carrying this T cell receptor (beta chain) was seen a few times. The library tagged individual cDNA molecules with unique molecular identifiers. TCRdb re-derived calls from the RACE reads in MiXCR, one entry per CDR3 protein. The sample has 35,000 to 50,000 distinct CDR3 sequences, around 4% seen once. The entry originates in a study of human T cells and chemical hapten exposure. Time point: healthy volunteer bleed at 6 weeks. The template was total RNA from unfractionated whole blood. V lost 0 bases to trimming and J lost 7 bases, with 16 bases between them. CDR1 MGHRA and CDR2 YSYEKL come from the germline V gene. This CDR3 contains 16 residues.

This receptor was identified in a human donor in good health. Some clones in this sample may be carry-over from other donors' samples. Sequences were obtained from whole blood. The chain joins TRBV4-1 to TRBJ2-1; a weak D match, TRBD2 (6 bases). The CDR3 DNA is TGCGCCAGCAGCCAAGATGAGCGGAGGGCCTGGAATGAGCAGTTCTTC. Translation: CASSQDERRAWNEQFF.